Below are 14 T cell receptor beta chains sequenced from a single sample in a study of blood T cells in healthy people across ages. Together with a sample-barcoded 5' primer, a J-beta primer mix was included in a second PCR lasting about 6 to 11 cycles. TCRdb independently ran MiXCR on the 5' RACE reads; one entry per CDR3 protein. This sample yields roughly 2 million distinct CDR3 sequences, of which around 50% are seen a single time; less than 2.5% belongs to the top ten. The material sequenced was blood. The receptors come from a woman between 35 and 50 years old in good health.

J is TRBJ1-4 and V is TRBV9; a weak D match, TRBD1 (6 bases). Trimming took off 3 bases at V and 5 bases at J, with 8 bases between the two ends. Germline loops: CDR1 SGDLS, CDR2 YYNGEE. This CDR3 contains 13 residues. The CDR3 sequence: CASSAGQNEKLFF. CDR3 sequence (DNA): TGTGCCAGCAGCGCCGGACAGAATGAAAAACTGTTTTTT.

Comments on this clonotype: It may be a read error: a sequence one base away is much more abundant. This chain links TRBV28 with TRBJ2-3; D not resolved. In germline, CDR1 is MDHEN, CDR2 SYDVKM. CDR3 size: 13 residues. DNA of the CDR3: TGTGCCAGCAGTTCCCTTAGCACAGATACGCGGTATTTT. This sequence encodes CASSSLSTDTRYF.

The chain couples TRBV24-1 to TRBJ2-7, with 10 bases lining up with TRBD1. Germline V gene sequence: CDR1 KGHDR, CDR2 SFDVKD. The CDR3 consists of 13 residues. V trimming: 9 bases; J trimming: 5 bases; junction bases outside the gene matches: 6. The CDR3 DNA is TGTGCCACCCCAGGGACAGGGGTCCACGAGCAGTACTTC. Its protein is CATPGTGVHEQYF.

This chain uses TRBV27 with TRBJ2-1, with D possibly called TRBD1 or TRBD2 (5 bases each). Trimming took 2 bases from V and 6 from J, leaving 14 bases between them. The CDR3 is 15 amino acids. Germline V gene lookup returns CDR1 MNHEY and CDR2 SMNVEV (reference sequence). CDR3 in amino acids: CASSLEAVGPNEQFF. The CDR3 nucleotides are TGTGCCAGCAGTTTAGAAGCGGTGGGGCCCAATGAGCAGTTCTTC.

This CDR3 is CASNSLFRGKTQETQYF. The CDR3 DNA sequence: TGTGCCAGCAACTCCTTATTTAGGGGGAAGACCCAAGAGACCCAGTACTTC. This chain uses TRBV7-9 with TRBJ2-7, with a tentative D call TRBD1 (6 bases). The J call is doubtful: the DNA matches TRBJ2-5 better. This CDR3 has 17 amino acids. Germline CDR1 reads SEHNR; CDR2 reads FQNEAQ (reference sequence).

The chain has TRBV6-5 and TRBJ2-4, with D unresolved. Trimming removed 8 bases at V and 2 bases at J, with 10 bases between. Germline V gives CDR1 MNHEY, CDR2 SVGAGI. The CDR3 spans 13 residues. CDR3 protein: CASADATKNIQYF. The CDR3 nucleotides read TGTGCCAGCGCGGACGCTACCAAAAACATTCAGTACTTC.

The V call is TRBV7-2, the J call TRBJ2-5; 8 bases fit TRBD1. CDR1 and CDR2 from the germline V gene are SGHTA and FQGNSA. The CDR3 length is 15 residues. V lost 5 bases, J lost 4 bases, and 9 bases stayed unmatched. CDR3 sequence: CASSPSTGVGETQYF. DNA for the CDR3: TGTGCCAGCAGCCCCTCGACAGGGGTCGGAGAGACCCAGTACTTC. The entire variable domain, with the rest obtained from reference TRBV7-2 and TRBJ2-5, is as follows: GAGVSQSPSNKVTEKGKDVELRCDPISGHTALYWYRQSLGQGLEFLIYFQGNSAPDKSGLPSDRFSAERTGGSVSTLTIQRTQQEDSAVYLCASSPSTGVGETQYFGPGTRLLVL.

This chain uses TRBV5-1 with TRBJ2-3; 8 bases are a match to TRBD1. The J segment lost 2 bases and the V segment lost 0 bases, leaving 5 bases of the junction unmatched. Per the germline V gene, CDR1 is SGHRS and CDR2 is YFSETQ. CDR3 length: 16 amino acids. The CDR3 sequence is CASSLAGQGVTDTQYF. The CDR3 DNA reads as TGCGCCAGCAGCTTGGCCGGACAGGGTGTCACAGATACGCAGTATTTT.

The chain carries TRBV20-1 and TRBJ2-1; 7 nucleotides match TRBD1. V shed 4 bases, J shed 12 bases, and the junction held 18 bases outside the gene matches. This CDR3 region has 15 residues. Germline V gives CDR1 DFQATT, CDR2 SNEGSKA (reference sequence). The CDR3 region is CSATSRQGATMRQFF. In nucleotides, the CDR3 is TGCAGTGCTACCAGTAGACAGGGAGCTACAATGAGGCAGTTCTTC.

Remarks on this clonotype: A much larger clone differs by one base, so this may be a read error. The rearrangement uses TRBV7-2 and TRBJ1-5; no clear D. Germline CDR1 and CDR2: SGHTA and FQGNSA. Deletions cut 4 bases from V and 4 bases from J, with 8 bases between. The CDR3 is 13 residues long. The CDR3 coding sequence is TGTGCCAGCAGCTCCCAGGTAAATCAGCCCCAGCATTTT. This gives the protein CASSSQVNQPQHF.

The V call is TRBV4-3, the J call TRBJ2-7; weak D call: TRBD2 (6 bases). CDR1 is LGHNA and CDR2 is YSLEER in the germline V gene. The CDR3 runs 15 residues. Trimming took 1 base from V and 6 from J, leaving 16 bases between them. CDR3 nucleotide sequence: TGCGCCAGCAGCCAAGGCGGGGCCCTAGGAGGCGAGCAGTACTTC. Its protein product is CASSQGGALGGEQYF.

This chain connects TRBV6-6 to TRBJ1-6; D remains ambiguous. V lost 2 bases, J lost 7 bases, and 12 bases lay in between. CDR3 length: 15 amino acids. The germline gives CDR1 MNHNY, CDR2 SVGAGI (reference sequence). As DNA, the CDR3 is TGTGCCAGCAGTTACAAGGTGGCGAGCAATTCACCCCTCCACTTT. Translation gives CASSYKVASNSPLHF.

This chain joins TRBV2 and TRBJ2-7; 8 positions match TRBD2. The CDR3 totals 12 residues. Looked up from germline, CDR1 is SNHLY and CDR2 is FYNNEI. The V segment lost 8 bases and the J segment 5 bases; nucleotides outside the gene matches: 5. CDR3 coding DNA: TGTGCCAGCGGCGGGGGGATCCACGAGCAGTACTTC. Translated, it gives CASGGGIHEQYF.

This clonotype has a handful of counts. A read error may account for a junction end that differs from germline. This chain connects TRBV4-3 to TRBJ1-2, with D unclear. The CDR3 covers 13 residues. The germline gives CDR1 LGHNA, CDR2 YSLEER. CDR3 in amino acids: CASSQVRGFGYTF. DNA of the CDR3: TGCGCCAGCAGTCAAGTCCGGGGTTTTGGCTACACCTTC.